This is a list of T cell receptor beta chains from one sample in a study of T-cell memory formation after mild COVID-19. Via MiXCR, TCRdb re-called the 5' RACE reads, giving one row per CDR3 protein. The sample holds about 210,000 distinct CDR3 sequences, under 12% seen once. The sequenced material came from PBMCs or a T cell subset sorted from them (not recorded which). These receptors were collected from a young man who had mild COVID-19 (a few samples of this study predate the infection). Cell type and time point are not known. Each CDR3 is given with its conserved first and last residue. The order of the fields is CDR3 protein, CDR3 DNA, J gene, clone size, D gene, V gene. A D gene is named only where the DNA matches it firmly. Some rows mark clone size as missing; the rest say once, few, many or name a class of expanded clone.

CASSPSFGADTQYF	TGTGCCAGCAGCCCTTCGTTTGGGGCGGATACGCAGTATTTT	TRBJ2-3	few	.	TRBV7-9
CASSLGPGGSETQYF	TGCGCCAGCAGCTTGGGCCCCGGGGGGTCGGAGACCCAGTACTTC	TRBJ2-5	few	TRBD2	TRBV5-1
CSAGASSRNIQYF	TGCAGTGCCGGAGCGAGCTCAAGGAACATTCAGTACTTC	TRBJ2-4	.	.	TRBV20-1
CASSSRAGKETQYF	TGTGCCAGCAGTTCAAGGGCAGGGAAAGAGACCCAGTACTTC	TRBJ2-5	.	.	TRBV12-3/TRBV12-4
CASSLRWGANVLTF	TGCGCCAGCAGCTTGAGGTGGGGGGCCAACGTCCTGACTTTC	TRBJ2-6	many	.	TRBV5-1
CASSSPLKETQYF	TGCGCCAGCAGCTCTCCACTTAAGGAGACCCAGTACTTC	TRBJ2-5	few	.	TRBV5-1
CASQIRTDTQYF	TGTGCCAGCCAGATACGCACAGATACGCAGTATTTT	TRBJ2-3	few	.	TRBV28
CASSRSAGQLYEQYF	TGTGCCAGCAGCCGCAGCGCGGGCCAACTCTACGAGCAGTACTTC	TRBJ2-7	.	.	TRBV7-6
CASSLYTGRGGGTEAFF	TGCGCCAGCAGCCTGTACACGGGCCGCGGTGGGGGCACTGAAGCTTTCTTT	TRBJ1-1	.	.	TRBV5-1
CAISEPQVYYNEQFF	TGTGCCATCAGTGAGCCACAGGTATACTACAATGAGCAGTTCTTC	TRBJ2-1	.	.	TRBV10-3
CASSWGARNTGELFF	TGTGCCAGCAGTTGGGGGGCTAGGAACACCGGGGAGCTGTTTTTT	TRBJ2-2	few	.	TRBV12-3/TRBV12-4
CASTRGSQETQYF	TGTGCCAGCACCCGGGGCTCCCAAGAGACCCAGTACTTC	TRBJ2-5	.	.	TRBV6-5
CASSPRFGIVEKLFF	TGTGCCAGCAGCCCCCGGTTCGGGATTGTCGAAAAACTGTTTTTT	TRBJ1-4	few	.	TRBV12-3/TRBV12-4
CASSHGRLNYGYTF	TGTGCCAGCAGCCACGGGCGGCTCAACTATGGCTACACCTTC	TRBJ1-2	.	.	TRBV6-6
CASSPNRDSLYEQYF	TGTGCCAGCAGCCCCAACCGGGACAGCCTGTACGAGCAGTACTTC	TRBJ2-7	.	TRBD1	TRBV6-5
CASSLGLDQPQHF	TGTGCCAGCAGTTTAGGTCTGGATCAGCCCCAGCATTTT	TRBJ1-5	few	.	TRBV12-3/TRBV12-4
CASSSGINYGYTF	TGTGCCAGCAGCTCGGGCATTAACTATGGCTACACCTTC	TRBJ1-2	few	.	TRBV7-2
CASSLWTGSGANVLTF	TGTGCCAGCAGCTTATGGACGGGGTCTGGGGCCAACGTCCTGACTTTC	TRBJ2-6	many	.	TRBV7-2
CASSPSLTGGRGYTF	TGCGCCAGCAGCCCATCCCTAACGGGGGGCCGGGGCTACACCTTC	TRBJ1-2	.	.	TRBV4-1
CASSLSTSGDTQYF	TGCGCCAGCAGCTTGTCTACTAGCGGGGATACGCAGTATTTT	TRBJ2-3	many	TRBD2	TRBV5-1
CASSLSGGGAGETQYF	TGTGCCAGCAGCTTATCGGGCGGGGGGGCAGGAGAGACCCAGTACTTC	TRBJ2-5	.	TRBD2	TRBV7-2
CASRTGHNKYEQYF	TGTGCCAGCAGAACCGGGCACAACAAATACGAGCAGTACTTC	TRBJ2-7	.	.	TRBV6-2/TRBV6-3
CASILYRVGTYNEQFF	TGTGCCAGCATCCTATACAGGGTAGGCACCTACAATGAGCAGTTCTTC	TRBJ2-1	many	.	TRBV7-8
CSVEDSGTVFEQYF	TGCAGCGTTGAAGATAGCGGGACAGTGTTCGAGCAGTACTTC	TRBJ2-7	once	.	TRBV29-1
CASSPLRDTTYGYTF	TGTGCCAGCAGCCCTCTCCGGGACACCACCTATGGCTACACCTTC	TRBJ1-2	few	.	TRBV11-2
CASSREAGNQPQHF	TGTGCCAGCAGCCGGGAAGCCGGCAATCAGCCCCAGCATTTT	TRBJ1-5	few	.	TRBV12-3/TRBV12-4
CASRGQNNEKLFF	TGTGCCAGCCGGGGACAGAATAATGAAAAACTGTTTTTT	TRBJ1-4	few	TRBD1	TRBV6-5
CASSTVLNTEAFF	TGCGCCAGCAGCACGGTATTGAACACTGAAGCTTTCTTT	TRBJ1-1	.	.	TRBV5-1
CASSQKQGNTDTQYF	TGTGCCAGCAGCCAAAAACAGGGGAACACAGATACGCAGTATTTT	TRBJ2-3	.	TRBD1	TRBV3-1
CASSPGQIITDTQYF	TGTGCCAGCAGCCCAGGACAGATAATAACAGATACGCAGTATTTT	TRBJ2-3	.	.	TRBV5-8
CASSLTRGENQPQHF	TGTGCCAGCAGCTTAACCAGGGGTGAAAATCAGCCCCAGCATTTT	TRBJ1-5	few	.	TRBV7-2
CASSPTGDSNQPQHF	TGCGCCAGCAGCCCGACAGGGGATAGCAATCAGCCCCAGCATTTT	TRBJ1-5	.	TRBD1	TRBV5-1
CSVAPLAGGLGEQFF	TGCAGCGTTGCCCCATTAGCGGGGGGGCTCGGTGAGCAGTTCTTC	TRBJ2-1	.	TRBD2	TRBV29-1
CASSLGIGQGPRGEKLFF	TGTGCCAGCAGTTTAGGGATCGGACAGGGGCCAAGGGGGGAAAAACTGTTTTTT	TRBJ1-4	few	TRBD1	TRBV28
CASSQTTSDHTF	TGTGCCAGCAGTCAGACGACGTCTGACCACACCTTC	TRBJ1-2	few	.	TRBV7-9
CATSDWNEQFF	TGTGCCACCAGTGATTGGAATGAGCAGTTCTTC	TRBJ2-1	.	.	TRBV24-1
CASSLLSGEKGYTF	TGTGCCAGCAGCCTACTTAGCGGGGAAAAGGGCTACACCTTC	TRBJ1-2	few	.	TRBV3-1
CASSPADTSNYGYTF	TGCGCCAGCAGCCCGGCGGACACCTCTAACTATGGCTACACCTTC	TRBJ1-2	few	.	TRBV4-3
CASSPIGTGMHVGANVLTF	TGCGCCAGCAGCCCCATTGGGACAGGGATGCATGTTGGGGCCAACGTCCTGACTTTC	TRBJ2-6	.	TRBD1	TRBV5-1
CASNGGNIQYF	TGCGCCAGCAATGGGGGAAACATTCAGTACTTC	TRBJ2-4	.	.	TRBV5-1